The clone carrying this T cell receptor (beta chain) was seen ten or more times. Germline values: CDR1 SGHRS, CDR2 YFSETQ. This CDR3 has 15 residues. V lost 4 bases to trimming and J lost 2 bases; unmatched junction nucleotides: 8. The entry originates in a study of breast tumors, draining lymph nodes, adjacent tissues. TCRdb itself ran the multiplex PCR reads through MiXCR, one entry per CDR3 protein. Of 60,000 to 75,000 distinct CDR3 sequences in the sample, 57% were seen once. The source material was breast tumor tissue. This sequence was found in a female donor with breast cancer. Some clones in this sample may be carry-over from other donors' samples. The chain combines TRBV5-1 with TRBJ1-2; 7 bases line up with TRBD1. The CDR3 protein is CASSIPGQPNYGYTF. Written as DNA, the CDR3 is TGCGCCAGCAGCATCCCGGGACAGCCGAACTATGGCTACACCTTC.